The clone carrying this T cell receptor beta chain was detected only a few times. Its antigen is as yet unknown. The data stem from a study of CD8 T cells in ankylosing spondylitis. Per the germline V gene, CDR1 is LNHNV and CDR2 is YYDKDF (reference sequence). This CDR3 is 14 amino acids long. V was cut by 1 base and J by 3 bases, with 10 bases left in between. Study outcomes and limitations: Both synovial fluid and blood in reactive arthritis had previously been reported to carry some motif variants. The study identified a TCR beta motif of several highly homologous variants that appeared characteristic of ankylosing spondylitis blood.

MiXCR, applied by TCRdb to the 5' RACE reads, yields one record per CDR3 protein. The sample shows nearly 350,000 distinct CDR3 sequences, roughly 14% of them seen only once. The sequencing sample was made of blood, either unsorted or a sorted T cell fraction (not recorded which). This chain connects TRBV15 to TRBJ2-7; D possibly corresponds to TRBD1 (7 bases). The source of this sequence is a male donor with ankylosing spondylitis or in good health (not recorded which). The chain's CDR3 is CATSRAQGGYEQYF. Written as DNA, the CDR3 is TGTGCCACCAGCAGAGCTCAGGGGGGCTACGAGCAGTACTTC.